Shown below are 14 T cell receptor beta chains from a single sample sequenced in a study of blood T cell repertoires in COVID-19. Using immunoSEQ multiplex PCR, the repertoire was profiled, and TCRdb retains in-frame clones only, with some absent. The data show under 300,000 clones, about 86% seen once. The material sequenced was PBMCs or T cells enriched from blood (not recorded which). Every receptor here comes from a woman aged 40 to 50 with acute COVID-19.

The chain links TRBV6-1 to TRBJ2-7, with 11 bases lining up with TRBD2. Germline trimming cut 3 bases from V and 6 bases from J; bases unmatched to any gene: 4. Germline V gene data show CDR1 as MNHNS and CDR2 as SASEGT. The CDR3 loop spans 14 amino acids. The CDR3 nucleotides are TGTGCCAGCAGTGATAGCGGGAGGGCCTTCGAGCAGTACTTC. Its protein product is CASSDSGRAFEQYF.

The J gene is TRBJ2-2, the V gene TRBV19; 9 bases match TRBD2. V trimming: 6 bases; J trimming: 8 bases; junction bases outside the gene matches: 7. The CDR3 is 14 amino acids. Germline V CDR1 and CDR2: LNHDA, SQIVND (reference sequence). The CDR3 bases are TGTGCCAGTAGAGAGGGGACTAGCTATGGGGAGCTGTTTTTT. As protein: CASREGTSYGELFF.

This clone is a singleton in its sample. J is TRBJ2-7 and V is TRBV9; TRBD2 is a possible D gene (6 bases). This CDR3 region has 13 residues. Trimming removed 3 bases at V and 3 bases at J, with 10 bases between. The germline V gene has CDR1 SGDLS and CDR2 YYNGEE. The CDR3 is CASSGGTVYEQYF. CDR3 nucleotide sequence: TGTGCCAGCAGCGGCGGGACTGTCTACGAGCAGTACTTC.

This clone was observed a single time. The J gene is TRBJ1-4, the V gene TRBV19, with D perhaps TRBD1 (5 bases). Per the germline V gene, CDR1 is LNHDA and CDR2 is SQIVND (reference sequence). Trimming cost V 3 bases and J 7 bases, with 12 bases left between them. The CDR3 contains 14 residues. This CDR3 is CASSIDRGSEKLFF. CDR3 DNA: TGTGCCAGTAGTATTGATAGGGGTTCTGAAAAACTGTTTTTT.

The chain is built from TRBV6-5 and TRBJ2-3; the D gene is possibly TRBD2 (6 bases). The V gene lost 6 bases and the J gene lost 8 bases, with 9 bases spanning the gap. The length of the CDR3 is 11 residues. Per germline, CDR1 MNHEY and CDR2 SVGAGI. CDR3 coding DNA: TGTGCCAGCAGCCAGGGAGGTACGCAGTATTTT. Translating it yields CASSQGGTQYF.

V gene TRBV3-1 (or the pseudogene TRBV3-2) combines with J gene TRBJ2-3; 7 nucleotides match TRBD1. Germline values: CDR1 LGHDT, CDR2 YNNKEL (reference sequence). This CDR3 region has 15 residues. V lost 4 bases and J lost 0; bases outside the gene matches: 4. The CDR3 DNA sequence: TGTGCCAGCAGCCGCAGGGGGAGAAGCACAGATACGCAGTATTTT. Protein sequence: CASSRRGRSTDTQYF.

This sequence joins TRBV11-2 and TRBJ2-1; no firm D call. Germline assignment: CDR1 SGHAT and CDR2 FQNNGV. The CDR3 is 13 residues long. V lost 4 bases and J lost 2, with 6 bases in between. In DNA, the CDR3 is TGTGCCAGCAGCTCCCAGACCTACAATGAGCAGTTCTTC. It is translated as CASSSQTYNEQFF.

The chain couples TRBV30 to TRBJ2-5; possible D gene TRBD1, 5 bases. The V and J ends lost 5 bases and 9 bases respectively, with 13 bases between them. The CDR3 totals 11 residues. Germline lookup yields CDR1 GTSNPN and CDR2 SVGIG (reference sequence). This chain's CDR3 is CAWVGLGAQYF. In DNA, the CDR3 is TGTGCCTGGGTGGGCCTAGGGGCCCAGTACTTC.

The gene calls are TRBV14 and TRBJ1-1; 10 bases match TRBD1. The CDR3 is made up of 15 amino acids. J gave up 1 base and V 5 bases, and 4 bases lay outside the gene matches. Germline V lookup: CDR1 SGHDN, CDR2 FVKESK. The CDR3 region has the DNA TGTGCCAGCAGCTTACGGACAGGGGGGAACACTGAAGCTTTCTTT. This gives the protein CASSLRTGGNTEAFF.

The chain links TRBV5-1 to TRBJ1-4; 7 bases line up with TRBD1. V lost 0 bases to trimming and J lost 7 bases; unmatched junction nucleotides: 9. CDR1 and CDR2 from the germline V gene are SGHRS and YFSETQ. CDR3 length: 16 residues. The CDR3 DNA sequence: TGCGCCAGCAGCTTGGGTCCACAGGGGCAGGGTGAAAAACTGTTTTTT. Protein product: CASSLGPQGQGEKLFF. The whole variable domain, filled in from reference TRBV5-1 and TRBJ1-4, reads KAGVTQTPRYLIKTRGQQVTLSCSPISGHRSVSWYQQTPGQGLQFLFEYFSETQRNKGNFPGRFSGRQFSNSRSEMNVSTLELGDSALYLCASSLGPQGQGEKLFFGSGTQLSVL.

This sequence joins TRBV19 and TRBJ2-5; weak D call: TRBD2 (6 bases). CDR1 and CDR2 (germline): LNHDA, SQIVND (reference sequence). Trimming cost V 2 bases and J 2 bases, with 9 bases left between them. CDR3 length: 14 amino acids. CDR3 protein: CASSILAEQETQYF. The CDR3 DNA follows: TGTGCCAGTAGTATATTAGCGGAACAAGAGACCCAGTACTTC.

This clone has only one observation. This chain joins TRBV5-4 and TRBJ2-1; 7 positions agree with TRBD2. The CDR3 covers 18 residues. Germline values: CDR1 SGHNT, CDR2 YYREEE (reference sequence). V was pared by 3 bases and J by 0 bases, with 12 bases of the junction left unmatched. In nucleotides, the CDR3 is TGTGCCAGCAGCTCTCTACGGTCCGCGGGAGTCTCCTACAATGAGCAGTTCTTC. It is translated as CASSSLRSAGVSYNEQFF.

This clone was found once. This chain joins TRBV11-3 and TRBJ1-3; D is unclear. V gave up 3 bases and J gave up 0 bases, with 3 bases separating them. The CDR3 spans 13 residues. Germline lookup yields CDR1 SGHNT and CDR2 YENEEA. Written as DNA, the CDR3 is TGTGCCAGCAGCTTCTCCTCTGGAAACACCATATATTTT. Residues: CASSFSSGNTIYF.

The genes are TRBV19 and TRBJ2-1; TRBD1 matches 10 bases. After removal of 6 bases from V and 8 bases from J, the junction contained 13 bases not matched to a gene. The CDR3 has 16 residues. Germline V gene lookup returns CDR1 LNHDA and CDR2 SQIVND (reference sequence). CDR3 loop: CASSPHFRDRGYEQFF. In DNA, the CDR3 is TGTGCCAGTAGCCCCCACTTCCGGGACAGGGGTTATGAGCAGTTCTTC.